This T cell receptor beta chain was sequenced during a study of shared clonotypes between healthy human individuals. Points from the study as a whole: Sampling included only blood; tissue repertoires likely differ.

With regard to this clone: The antigen is unknown.

Template amounts of roughly 300 ng DNA, about 30,000 T cell genomes, were employed in unsorted PBMC replicate PCRs. As processed by the authors: Without quality scores, immunoSEQ junctional reads could not be filtered like full-length reads. Only in-frame clones appear in the TCRdb table, and some are missing; sequencing was by immunoSEQ multiplex PCR. V, J and clone size were drawn from that table, and D and trimming were deduced from the DNA. The data contain more than 450,000 clones, around 79% of them singletons. Germline V gives CDR1 SGHVS, CDR2 FNYEAQ. J lost 2 bases, V lost 4 bases, and 4 bases had no gene match. CDR3 size: 16 residues.

This TCR came from a woman aged 40 to 50 in good health. Some clones in this sample may be carry-over from other donors' samples. Input material: PBMCs. The chain combines TRBV7-6 with TRBJ2-3; 12 nucleotides line up with TRBD2. The CDR3 DNA is TGTGCCAGCAGCTCCCTAGCGGGAGGGATCACAGATACGCAGTATTTT. Translating gives CASSSLAGGITDTQYF.